This passage covers 11 T cell receptor beta chains from one sample sequenced in a study of Graves' ophthalmopathy and Graves' hyperthyroidism. RNA transcripts yielded amplified TCR beta CDR3 regions. The library came from an HTBI-primed first-round RT-PCR and a second-round multiplex PCR. From the multiplex PCR reads, TCRdb called clonotypes with MiXCR, one entry per CDR3 protein. The sample records 200,000 to 300,000 distinct CDR3 sequences, approximately 42% being singletons. Sequenced: peripheral blood. These receptors were collected from an adult man with Graves' ophthalmopathy.

This clonotype was seen a few times. This chain joins TRBV5-5 and TRBJ1-1, with 8 bases fitting TRBD1. The CDR3 runs 15 residues. The junction had 4 bases not matched to a gene; V was cut back by 0 bases and J by 3 bases. The V gene's germline CDR1 is SGHKS and CDR2 YYEKEE (reference sequence). The CDR3 loop reads CASSLGQGLYTEAFF. The CDR3 nucleotides read TGTGCCAGCAGCTTGGGACAGGGGCTGTACACTGAAGCTTTCTTT.

The V call is TRBV7-9, the J call TRBJ2-7; D gene unclear. Trimming pared 6 bases from V and 7 bases from J, leaving 10 bases between. The CDR3 runs to 11 residues. Germline V gene sequence: CDR1 SEHNR, CDR2 FQNEAQ (reference sequence). CDR3 sequence: CASSSTEEQYF. Written as DNA, the CDR3 is TGTGCCAGCAGTTCGACGGAAGAGCAGTACTTC.

J is TRBJ2-7 and V is TRBV2; 10 nucleotides line up with TRBD2. Losses at the gene ends were 6 bases for V and 1 base for J; bases not matched to a gene: 6. There are 15 residues in the CDR3. Germline V lookup: CDR1 SNHLY, CDR2 FYNNEI. The CDR3: CASSHGLAASYEQYF. CDR3 coding DNA: TGTGCCAGCAGCCACGGACTAGCGGCTTCCTACGAGCAGTACTTC.

The V call is TRBV10-3, the J call TRBJ2-6; tentatively, D is TRBD2 (6 bases). CDR3 size: 16 residues. Germline V gene lookup returns CDR1 ENHRY and CDR2 SYGVKD. Trimming took 10 bases from V and 0 from J, leaving 16 bases between them. This chain's CDR3 is CATMVADSSGANVLTF. The DNA for the CDR3 is TGTGCCACTATGGTAGCGGACTCCTCTGGGGCCAACGTCCTGACTTTC.

In regard to this clonotype: A read error may explain this, as a much larger clone is one base away. The V call is TRBV7-9, the J call TRBJ2-5; 9 nucleotides line up with TRBD1. Unmatched junction bases numbered 9, after V lost 5 bases and J lost 2 bases. This CDR3 region has 16 residues. Germline values: CDR1 SEHNR, CDR2 FQNEAQ (reference sequence). The CDR3 DNA follows: TGTGCCAGCAGCACCCGACAGGGGGTCGGGCAAGAGACCCAGTACTTC. Residues: CASSTRQGVGQETQYF.

CDR3 DNA sequence: TGTGCCAGCAGCTTAGGGCCCACAGGGGACAATCAGCCCCAGCATTTT. Translating gives CASSLGPTGDNQPQHF. J is TRBJ1-5 and V is TRBV7-9; TRBD1 aligns across 7 bases. The ends lost 1 base at V and 3 bases at J; junction bases unmatched: 6. CDR1 is SEHNR, CDR2 FQNEAQ, per germline (reference sequence). The CDR3 loop spans 16 amino acids.

This clonotype was recorded a few times. The chain combines TRBV2 with TRBJ2-2; D uncertain. Germline V gene sequence: CDR1 SNHLY, CDR2 FYNNEI. V lost 6 bases and J 1 base, leaving 9 bases between the germline ends. This CDR3 comprises 14 residues. The CDR3 sequence is CASSSDGNTGELFF. DNA for the CDR3: TGTGCCAGCAGCTCTGACGGGAACACCGGGGAGCTGTTTTTT. The whole variable domain, filled in from reference TRBV2 and TRBJ2-2, reads EPEVTQTPSHQVTQMGQEVILRCVPISNHLYFYWYRQILGQKVEFLVSFYNNEISEKSEIFDDQFSVERPDGSNFTLKIRSTKLEDSAMYFCASSSDGNTGELFFGEGSRLTVL.

A note on this clonotype: The junction departs from the called germline gene at one end, perhaps through a read error. The rearrangement joins TRBV10-2 to TRBJ2-1, with D maybe TRBD1 (5 bases). There are 14 residues in the CDR3. Germline assignment: CDR1 WSHSY and CDR2 SAAADI. This chain's CDR3 is CASSGQTDYNEQFF. As DNA, the CDR3 is TGTGCCAGCAGTGGGCAGACAGACTACAATGAGCAGTTCTTC.

The chain is built from TRBV20-1 and TRBJ2-5, with TRBD1 matching over 12 bases. Germline lookup yields CDR1 DFQATT and CDR2 SNEGSKA (reference sequence). V was clipped by 4 bases and J by 3 bases; unmatched bases: 6. This CDR3 is built from 15 residues. CDR3 loop: CSATGTGGAEETQYF. In DNA form, the CDR3 reads TGCAGTGCTACCGGGACAGGGGGCGCGGAAGAGACCCAGTACTTC.

The rearrangement uses TRBV7-2 and TRBJ1-3; the D gene is possibly TRBD1 (6 bases). This CDR3 region has 15 residues. Germline CDR1 and CDR2: SGHTA and FQGNSA. V shed 4 bases and J shed 0 bases, with 10 bases lying between them. The CDR3 region has the DNA TGTGCCAGCAGCTACTACAGGGACTCTGGAAACACCATATATTTT. This sequence encodes CASSYYRDSGNTIYF.

This clonotype has a count of ten or more. This chain joins TRBV12-3 or TRBV12-4 and TRBJ1-2, with unresolved D. V was clipped by 6 bases and J by 8 bases, with 13 bases between them. The CDR3 runs to 12 residues. The CDR3 here is CASSSSREGYTF. Written as DNA, the CDR3 is TGTGCCAGCAGCTCCTCCCGGGAAGGCTACACCTTC.